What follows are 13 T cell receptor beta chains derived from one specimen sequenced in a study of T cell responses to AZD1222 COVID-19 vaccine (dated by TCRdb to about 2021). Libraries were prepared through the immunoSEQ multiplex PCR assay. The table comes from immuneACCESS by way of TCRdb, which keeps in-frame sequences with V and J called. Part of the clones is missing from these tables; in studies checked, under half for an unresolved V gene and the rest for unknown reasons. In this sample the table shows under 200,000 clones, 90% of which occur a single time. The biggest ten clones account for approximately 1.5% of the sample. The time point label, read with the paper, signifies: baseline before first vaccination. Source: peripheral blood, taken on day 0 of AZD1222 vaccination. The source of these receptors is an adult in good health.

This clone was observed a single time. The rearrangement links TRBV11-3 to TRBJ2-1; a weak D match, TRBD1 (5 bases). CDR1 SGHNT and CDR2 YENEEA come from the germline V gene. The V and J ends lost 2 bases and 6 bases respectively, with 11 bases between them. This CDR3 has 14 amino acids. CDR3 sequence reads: CASSLPNRPNEQFF. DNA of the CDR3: TGTGCCAGCAGCTTACCCAACAGGCCCAATGAGCAGTTCTTC.

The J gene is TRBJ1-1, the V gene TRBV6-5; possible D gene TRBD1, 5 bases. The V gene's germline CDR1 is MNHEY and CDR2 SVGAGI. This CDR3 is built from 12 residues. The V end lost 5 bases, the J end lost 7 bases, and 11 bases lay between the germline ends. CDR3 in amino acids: CASSLWGSEAFF. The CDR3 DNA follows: TGTGCCAGCAGTCTATGGGGGAGTGAAGCTTTCTTT.

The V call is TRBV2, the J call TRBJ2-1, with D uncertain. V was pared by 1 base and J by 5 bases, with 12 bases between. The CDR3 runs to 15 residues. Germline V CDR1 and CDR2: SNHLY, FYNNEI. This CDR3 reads CASSEGYYSHNEQFF. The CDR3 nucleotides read TGTGCCAGCAGTGAAGGGTACTACAGTCACAATGAGCAGTTCTTC.

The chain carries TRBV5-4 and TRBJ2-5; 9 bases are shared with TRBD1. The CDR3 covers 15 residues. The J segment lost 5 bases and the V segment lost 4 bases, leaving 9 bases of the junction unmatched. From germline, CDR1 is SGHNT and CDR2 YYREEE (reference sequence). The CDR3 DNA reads TGTGCCAGCAGCGGCCAACAGGGGGCCGCGGAGACCCAGTACTTC. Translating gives CASSGQQGAAETQYF.

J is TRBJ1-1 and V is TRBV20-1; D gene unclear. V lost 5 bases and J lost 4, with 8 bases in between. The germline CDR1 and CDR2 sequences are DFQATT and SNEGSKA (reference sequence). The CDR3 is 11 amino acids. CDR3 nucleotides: TGCAGTGCTGTCCGGTTCACTGAAGCTTTCTTT. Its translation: CSAVRFTEAFF.

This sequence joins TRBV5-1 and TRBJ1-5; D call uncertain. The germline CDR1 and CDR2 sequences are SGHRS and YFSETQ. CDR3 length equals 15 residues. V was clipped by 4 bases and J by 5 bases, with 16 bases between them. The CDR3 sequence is CASSPLSGVDQPQHF. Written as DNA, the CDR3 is TGCGCCAGCAGCCCCCTTTCTGGGGTTGATCAGCCCCAGCATTTT.

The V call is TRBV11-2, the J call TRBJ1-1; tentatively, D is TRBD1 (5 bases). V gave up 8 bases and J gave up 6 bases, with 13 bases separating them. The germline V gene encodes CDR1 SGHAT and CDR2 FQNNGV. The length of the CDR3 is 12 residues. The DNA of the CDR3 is TGTGCCAGCCACGACCAGGGTTCTGAAGCTTTCTTT. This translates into CASHDQGSEAFF.

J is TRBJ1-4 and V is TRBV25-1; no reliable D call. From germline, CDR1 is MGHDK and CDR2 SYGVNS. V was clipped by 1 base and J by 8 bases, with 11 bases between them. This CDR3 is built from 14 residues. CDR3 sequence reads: CASSEFDTSEKLFF. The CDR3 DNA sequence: TGTGCCAGCAGTGAATTCGACACCTCCGAAAAACTGTTTTTT. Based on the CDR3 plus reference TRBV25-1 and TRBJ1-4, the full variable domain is EADIYQTPRYLVIGTGKKITLECSQTMGHDKMYWYQQDPGMELHLIHYSYGVNSTEKGDLSSESTVSRIRTEHFPLTLESARPSHTSQYLCASSEFDTSEKLFFGSGTQLSVL.

As DNA, the CDR3 is TGCGCCAGCAGCCAAGATCCCAGGGCAGACCCCATATATTTT. Translation gives CASSQDPRADPIYF. This rearrangement joins TRBV4-3 to TRBJ1-3, with a possible D match to TRBD1 (5 bases). The CDR3 is made up of 14 amino acids. Germline CDR1 reads LGHNA; CDR2 reads YSLEER. V dropped 0 bases and J dropped 11 bases, with 14 bases sitting between them.

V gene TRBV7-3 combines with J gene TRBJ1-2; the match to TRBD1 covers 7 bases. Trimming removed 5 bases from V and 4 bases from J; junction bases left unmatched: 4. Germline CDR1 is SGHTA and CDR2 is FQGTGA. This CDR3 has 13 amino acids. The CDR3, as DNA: TGTGCCAGCAGCCAGGGACAGCTCTATGGCTACACCTTC. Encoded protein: CASSQGQLYGYTF.

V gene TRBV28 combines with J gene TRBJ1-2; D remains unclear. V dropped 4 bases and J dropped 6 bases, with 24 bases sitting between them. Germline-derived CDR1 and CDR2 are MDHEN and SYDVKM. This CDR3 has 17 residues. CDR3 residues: CASSSGAIGRRWDGYTF. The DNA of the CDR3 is TGTGCCAGCAGTTCCGGCGCAATCGGACGGAGATGGGATGGCTACACCTTC.

Here the CDR3 reads CASTALSGTGVGTGELFF. The CDR3 bases are TGTGCCAGTACCGCCCTCTCCGGGACAGGGGTTGGTACCGGGGAGCTGTTTTTT. The chain links TRBV19 to TRBJ2-2; the match to TRBD1 covers 10 bases. The germline gives CDR1 LNHDA, CDR2 SQIVND (reference sequence). The CDR3 consists of 18 residues. J was trimmed by 5 bases and V by 7 bases; bases with no gene match: 16. Variable domain in full (rest from reference TRBV19 and TRBJ2-2): DGGITQSPKYLFRKEGQNVTLSCEQNLNHDAMYWYRQDPGQGLRLIYYSQIVNDFQKGDIAEGYSVSREKKESFPLTVTSAQKNPTAFYLCASTALSGTGVGTGELFFGEGSRLTVL.

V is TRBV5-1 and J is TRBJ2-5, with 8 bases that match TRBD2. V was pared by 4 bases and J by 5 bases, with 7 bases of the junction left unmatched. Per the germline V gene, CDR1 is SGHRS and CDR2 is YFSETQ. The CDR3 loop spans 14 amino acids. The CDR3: CASSPTGGEETQYF. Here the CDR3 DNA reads TGCGCCAGCAGCCCTACGGGGGGGGAGGAGACCCAGTACTTC.